These T cell receptor beta chains were read from a single sample in a study of identifying expanded T cells in peripheral blood. Produced via immunoSEQ multiplex PCR; TCRdb's table is partial and in-frame only. The top ten clones hold 3% to 4% of a sample with 50,000 to 65,000 clones, roughly 87% of them seen once. The sample was blood. Receptor source: a person aged 18-69 years in good health. The CDR3 runs from the conserved cysteine through the conserved F or W. D genes are given only for firm matches. Clone sizes are given selectively: once, few, many, or a class where the clone is expanded.

CDR3 DNA: TGCGCCAGCAGCCAAGATGGGGGCTACGAGCAGTACTTC
CDR3 protein: CASSQDGGYEQYF
clone size: -
D gene: -
CDR3 length: 13
V gene: TRBV4-1
J gene: TRBJ2-7

CDR3 DNA: TGTGCCAGCAGCTTAGGGGCCGCGGGGAGCACAGATACGCAGTATTTT
CDR3 protein: CASSLGAAGSTDTQYF
clone size: few
D gene: -
CDR3 length: 16
V gene: TRBV7-2
J gene: TRBJ2-3

CDR3 DNA: TGTGCCAGCGGACAGCGGGGAACTAATGAAAAACTGTTTTTT
CDR3 protein: CASGQRGTNEKLFF
clone size: -
D gene: -
CDR3 length: 14
V gene: TRBV2
J gene: TRBJ1-4

CDR3 DNA: TGTGCCAGCAGCTTAGCGCAGGGGGCGATAGGGTACGAGCAGTACTTC
CDR3 protein: CASSLAQGAIGYEQYF
clone size: -
D gene: TRBD1
CDR3 length: 16
V gene: TRBV7-2
J gene: TRBJ2-7

CDR3 DNA: TGTGCCAGCAGACGAGTCATGGACGGATGGGACAATCAGCCCCAGCATTTT
CDR3 protein: CASRRVMDGWDNQPQHF
clone size: -
D gene: -
CDR3 length: 17
V gene: TRBV27
J gene: TRBJ1-5

CDR3 DNA: TGCGCCAGCAGCCAAGAAGGTCCCTTGTTTGCGCAGGGATCAAGGCTGTTTTTT
CDR3 protein: CASSQEGPLFAQGSRLFF
clone size: -
D gene: -
CDR3 length: 18
V gene: TRBV4-3
J gene: TRBJ2-2

CDR3 DNA: TGTGCCAGCAAACCGGGACAGGGTGTCTCTGAAGCTTTCTTT
CDR3 protein: CASKPGQGVSEAFF
clone size: -
D gene: TRBD1
CDR3 length: 14
V gene: TRBV6-5
J gene: TRBJ1-1

CDR3 DNA: TGTGCCAGCAGCTTGGGGGCCTCGGAGAGCTCGAGGGAGCTGTTTTTT
CDR3 protein: CASSLGASESSRELFF
clone size: -
D gene: -
CDR3 length: 16
V gene: TRBV5-4
J gene: TRBJ2-2

CDR3 DNA: TGTGCCAGCAGCGGCTCCCCGGGGGGGGGCTCCTACGAGCAGTACTTC
CDR3 protein: CASSGSPGGGSYEQYF
clone size: -
D gene: TRBD2
CDR3 length: 16
V gene: TRBV9
J gene: TRBJ2-7

CDR3 DNA: TGTGCCAGCAGCTTGCTCCAGGGCCCCCTGACTGAAGCTTTCTTT
CDR3 protein: CASSLLQGPLTEAFF
clone size: few
D gene: -
CDR3 length: 15
V gene: TRBV5-5
J gene: TRBJ1-1

CDR3 DNA: TGTGCCAGCAGTTTTCGGGCTAGCGGGGGGATCAGTGAGCAGTTCTTC
CDR3 protein: CASSFRASGGISEQFF
clone size: -
D gene: TRBD2
CDR3 length: 16
V gene: TRBV27
J gene: TRBJ2-1

CDR3 DNA: TGTGCCAGCAGCTTAGCTGACAGGGGAGGTGACGAGCAGTACTTC
CDR3 protein: CASSLADRGGDEQYF
clone size: -
D gene: TRBD1
CDR3 length: 15
V gene: TRBV11-2
J gene: TRBJ2-7

CDR3 DNA: TGTGCCATCAGTGAGGGAGCCGGGGAGCTGTTTTTT
CDR3 protein: CAISEGAGELFF
clone size: -
D gene: -
CDR3 length: 12
V gene: TRBV10-3
J gene: TRBJ2-2

CDR3 DNA: TGTGCCTGGAGTGTAAGAAGGGCCTACGAGCAGTACTTC
CDR3 protein: CAWSVRRAYEQYF
clone size: -
D gene: -
CDR3 length: 13
V gene: TRBV30
J gene: TRBJ2-7

CDR3 DNA: TGTGCCAGCAGTTCCTCCGGGACAGCTACCGGGGAGCTGTTTTTT
CDR3 protein: CASSSSGTATGELFF
clone size: once
D gene: TRBD1
CDR3 length: 15
V gene: TRBV7-2
J gene: TRBJ2-2

CDR3 DNA: TGTGCCAGCAGTTACTCCGGGACAGACAACTACGAGCAGTACTTC
CDR3 protein: CASSYSGTDNYEQYF
clone size: -
D gene: TRBD1
CDR3 length: 15
V gene: TRBV6-5
J gene: TRBJ2-7

CDR3 DNA: TGTGCCAGCAGTTCTCCAGCGAACTCTGGGGCCAACGTCCTGACTTTC
CDR3 protein: CASSSPANSGANVLTF
clone size: -
D gene: -
CDR3 length: 16
V gene: TRBV28
J gene: TRBJ2-6

CDR3 DNA: TGTGCCAGCAGTCCTACCGTGGCGGGGGGCACCTACAATGAGCAGTTCTTC
CDR3 protein: CASSPTVAGGTYNEQFF
clone size: -
D gene: TRBD2
CDR3 length: 17
V gene: TRBV27
J gene: TRBJ2-1

CDR3 DNA: TGTGCCTGGAGTCGGAGGGGCAGGGAGCAGTACTTC
CDR3 protein: CAWSRRGREQYF
clone size: -
D gene: -
CDR3 length: 12
V gene: TRBV30
J gene: TRBJ2-7

CDR3 DNA: TGTGCCAGCAGCAAGGCCGTCGAGAGCGGCGATGAGCAGTTCTTC
CDR3 protein: CASSKAVESGDEQFF
clone size: -
D gene: -
CDR3 length: 15
V gene: TRBV21-1
J gene: TRBJ2-1

CDR3 DNA: TGTGCCAGCAGCTTTCAGGGAAACACCGGGGAGCTGTTTTTT
CDR3 protein: CASSFQGNTGELFF
clone size: -
D gene: -
CDR3 length: 14
V gene: TRBV5-4
J gene: TRBJ2-2

CDR3 DNA: TGTGCCAGCAGTAAGCTAGGCTTTGCGGGGCGGGCAGATACGCAGTATTTT
CDR3 protein: CASSKLGFAGRADTQYF
clone size: -
D gene: -
CDR3 length: 17
V gene: TRBV5-4
J gene: TRBJ2-3

CDR3 DNA: TGCGCCAGCAGCTTGGAAACAGGATACTATGGCTACACCTTC
CDR3 protein: CASSLETGYYGYTF
clone size: -
D gene: -
CDR3 length: 14
V gene: TRBV5-1
J gene: TRBJ1-2

CDR3 DNA: TGTGCCAGCAGGCCCGGGACAGATGTCTACGAGCAGTACTTC
CDR3 protein: CASRPGTDVYEQYF
clone size: few
D gene: TRBD1
CDR3 length: 14
V gene: TRBV2
J gene: TRBJ2-7

CDR3 DNA: TGTGCCAGCAGCTTAAACAGTAATCAGCCCCAGCATTTT
CDR3 protein: CASSLNSNQPQHF
clone size: -
D gene: -
CDR3 length: 13
V gene: TRBV7-2
J gene: TRBJ1-5

CDR3 DNA: TGTGCCAGCAGCTCGGCCTGGGGTCAGCCCCAGCATTTT
CDR3 protein: CASSSAWGQPQHF
clone size: -
D gene: -
CDR3 length: 13
V gene: TRBV7-2
J gene: TRBJ1-5

CDR3 DNA: TGTGCCAGCAGTGTTTCCTACGAGCAGTACTTC
CDR3 protein: CASSVSYEQYF
clone size: -
D gene: -
CDR3 length: 11
V gene: TRBV2
J gene: TRBJ2-7

CDR3 DNA: TGCGCCAGCAGCCAAGAGGAGGGGGCTGTGAACACTGAAGCTTTCTTT
CDR3 protein: CASSQEEGAVNTEAFF
clone size: -
D gene: TRBD1
CDR3 length: 16
V gene: TRBV4-1
J gene: TRBJ1-1

CDR3 DNA: TGCAGCGTAGAAGACAGGGGATGGGGAAACACCATATATTTT
CDR3 protein: CSVEDRGWGNTIYF
clone size: -
D gene: TRBD1
CDR3 length: 14
V gene: TRBV29-1
J gene: TRBJ1-3

CDR3 DNA: TGTGCCATCAGTGAGTCTTCTATCGCTGAAGCTTTCTTT
CDR3 protein: CAISESSIAEAFF
clone size: -
D gene: -
CDR3 length: 13
V gene: TRBV10-3
J gene: TRBJ1-1

CDR3 DNA: TGTGCCAGCAGCTCCCTACAGACAGGCCATGAAAAACTGTTTTTT
CDR3 protein: CASSSLQTGHEKLFF
clone size: -
D gene: -
CDR3 length: 15
V gene: TRBV5-6
J gene: TRBJ1-4

CDR3 DNA: TGCGCCAGCAGCCAAGTTTCGGGGTCTGGGGCCAACGTCCTGACTTTC
CDR3 protein: CASSQVSGSGANVLTF
clone size: -
D gene: -
CDR3 length: 16
V gene: TRBV4-3
J gene: TRBJ2-6

CDR3 DNA: TGCGCCAGCAGCCAAGAACCCCATGGCAGGAGTAGCAATCAGCCCCAGCATTTT
CDR3 protein: CASSQEPHGRSSNQPQHF
clone size: -
D gene: -
CDR3 length: 18
V gene: TRBV4-3
J gene: TRBJ1-5

CDR3 DNA: TGTGCCAGCAGCTTAGTTGGAGGGGAGAACTATGGCTACACCTTC
CDR3 protein: CASSLVGGENYGYTF
clone size: -
D gene: -
CDR3 length: 15
V gene: TRBV7-9
J gene: TRBJ1-2

CDR3 DNA: TGTGCCTGGAGTGTTGGGACAGACTATGGCTACACCTTC
CDR3 protein: CAWSVGTDYGYTF
clone size: -
D gene: TRBD1
CDR3 length: 13
V gene: TRBV30
J gene: TRBJ1-2

CDR3 DNA: TGTGCCAGCAACCCCTATGGACTAGCCTCTATCTTCCCCTACGAGCAGTACTTC
CDR3 protein: CASNPYGLASIFPYEQYF
clone size: once
D gene: TRBD2
CDR3 length: 18
V gene: TRBV28
J gene: TRBJ2-7

CDR3 DNA: TGTGCCAGCAGCCCAATCCGGACAGGCCAAGAGACCCAGTACTTC
CDR3 protein: CASSPIRTGQETQYF
clone size: -
D gene: TRBD1
CDR3 length: 15
V gene: TRBV14
J gene: TRBJ2-5

CDR3 DNA: TGTGCCAGTAGTCTAGGGGGCTCCTACAATGAGCAGTTCTTC
CDR3 protein: CASSLGGSYNEQFF
clone size: -
D gene: -
CDR3 length: 14
V gene: TRBV19
J gene: TRBJ2-1

CDR3 DNA: TGTGCCAGCAGCTTAGCCGGGAGCGAAGATACGCAGTATTTT
CDR3 protein: CASSLAGSEDTQYF
clone size: -
D gene: -
CDR3 length: 14
V gene: TRBV7-6
J gene: TRBJ2-3

CDR3 DNA: TGCAGCGTTGCACAGGGGGCTAGCGCAGGTACCGGGGAGCTGTTTTTT
CDR3 protein: CSVAQGASAGTGELFF
clone size: -
D gene: TRBD1
CDR3 length: 16
V gene: TRBV29-1
J gene: TRBJ2-2

CDR3 DNA: TGTGCCAGCAGCCCTCGACAGGGTTCGACAGATACGCAGTATTTT
CDR3 protein: CASSPRQGSTDTQYF
clone size: -
D gene: TRBD1
CDR3 length: 15
V gene: TRBV9
J gene: TRBJ2-3

CDR3 DNA: TGTGCCTGGAGTCCCTCGGGGGTCGGCGAAAAACTGTTTTTT
CDR3 protein: CAWSPSGVGEKLFF
clone size: few
D gene: -
CDR3 length: 14
V gene: TRBV30
J gene: TRBJ1-4

CDR3 DNA: TGTGCCAGCAGCTTTCTTAGGGGGGGAGATACGCAGTATTTT
CDR3 protein: CASSFLRGGDTQYF
clone size: -
D gene: -
CDR3 length: 14
V gene: TRBV5-8
J gene: TRBJ2-3

CDR3 DNA: TGTGCCAGCAGCCAGGAGCCGGGACGTCCTAATGAAAAACTGTTTTTT
CDR3 protein: CASSQEPGRPNEKLFF
clone size: -
D gene: -
CDR3 length: 16
V gene: TRBV4-2
J gene: TRBJ1-4

CDR3 DNA: TGTGCCAGCAGCTTAGCGGGGTACTACGAGCAGTACTTC
CDR3 protein: CASSLAGYYEQYF
clone size: -
D gene: -
CDR3 length: 13
V gene: TRBV7-8
J gene: TRBJ2-7

CDR3 DNA: TGTGCCAGCAGCTCTCGCGGGGGGGCCAGAGAGACCCAGTACTTC
CDR3 protein: CASSSRGGARETQYF
clone size: -
D gene: TRBD2
CDR3 length: 15
V gene: TRBV7-2
J gene: TRBJ2-5

CDR3 DNA: TGTGCCAGCAGCTTAGACAGGAACACTGAAGCTTTCTTT
CDR3 protein: CASSLDRNTEAFF
clone size: few
D gene: -
CDR3 length: 13
V gene: TRBV7-2
J gene: TRBJ1-1

CDR3 DNA: TGTGCCAGTAGTATGGATGGACTAGCGGCCAGTTTCAATGAGCAGTTCTTC
CDR3 protein: CASSMDGLAASFNEQFF
clone size: -
D gene: TRBD2
CDR3 length: 17
V gene: TRBV19
J gene: TRBJ2-1

CDR3 DNA: TGTGCCAGTAGTAGTCGGGCCCGAAGGGAAAAACTGTTTTTT
CDR3 protein: CASSSRARREKLFF
clone size: -
D gene: -
CDR3 length: 14
V gene: TRBV19
J gene: TRBJ1-4

CDR3 DNA: TGTGCCAGCAGCTTAACAGGGAGTGGGGTAGCCAAAAACATTCAGTACTTC
CDR3 protein: CASSLTGSGVAKNIQYF
clone size: -
D gene: -
CDR3 length: 17
V gene: TRBV7-2
J gene: TRBJ2-4

CDR3 DNA: TGTGCCAGTAGTATAGGGTCAGAATACAATGAGCAGTTCTTC
CDR3 protein: CASSIGSEYNEQFF
clone size: -
D gene: -
CDR3 length: 14
V gene: TRBV19
J gene: TRBJ2-1

CDR3 DNA: TGTGCCAGCAGTCCGGGACAGGCCTACAATGAGCAGTTCTTC
CDR3 protein: CASSPGQAYNEQFF
clone size: -
D gene: TRBD1
CDR3 length: 14
V gene: TRBV7-3
J gene: TRBJ2-1

CDR3 DNA: TGTGCCAGCAGCTTAGACGGCGGGGTAGCCTACGAGCAGTACTTC
CDR3 protein: CASSLDGGVAYEQYF
clone size: -
D gene: -
CDR3 length: 15
V gene: TRBV7-2
J gene: TRBJ2-7

CDR3 DNA: TGTGCCAGCAGCCTCACTTTTAGTGAGCAGTTCTTC
CDR3 protein: CASSLTFSEQFF
clone size: -
D gene: -
CDR3 length: 12
V gene: TRBV7-8
J gene: TRBJ2-1

CDR3 DNA: TGTGCCAGCAGCTTGGAACTAGCCAATGAGCAGTTCTTC
CDR3 protein: CASSLELANEQFF
clone size: -
D gene: -
CDR3 length: 13
V gene: TRBV5-6
J gene: TRBJ2-1

CDR3 DNA: TGTGCCAGCAGCCCACGGACAGGAGAGGGCTACACCTTC
CDR3 protein: CASSPRTGEGYTF
clone size: -
D gene: TRBD1
CDR3 length: 13
V gene: TRBV9
J gene: TRBJ1-2